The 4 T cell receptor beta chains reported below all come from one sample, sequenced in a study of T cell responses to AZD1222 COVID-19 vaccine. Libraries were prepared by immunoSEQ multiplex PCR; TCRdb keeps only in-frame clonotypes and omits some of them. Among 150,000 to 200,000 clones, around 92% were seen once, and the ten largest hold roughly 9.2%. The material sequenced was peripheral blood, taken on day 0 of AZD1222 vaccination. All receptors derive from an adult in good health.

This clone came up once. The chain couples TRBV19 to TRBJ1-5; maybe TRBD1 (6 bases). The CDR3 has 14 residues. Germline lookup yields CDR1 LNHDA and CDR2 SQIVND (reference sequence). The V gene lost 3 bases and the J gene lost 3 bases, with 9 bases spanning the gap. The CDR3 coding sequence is TGTGCCAGTAGTATGGGGGGCTTCAATCAGCCCCAGCATTTT. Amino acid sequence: CASSMGGFNQPQHF.

The CDR3 protein is CASSAGQGGLAEAFF. CDR3 nucleotide sequence: TGTGCCAGCAGCGCGGGACAGGGAGGGTTGGCTGAAGCTTTCTTT. This chain links TRBV5-4 with TRBJ1-1, with 9 positions matching TRBD1. Germline V gives CDR1 SGHNT, CDR2 YYREEE (reference sequence). The trim removed 4 bases at V and 6 bases at J, leaving 10 bases unmatched. This CDR3 has 15 residues.

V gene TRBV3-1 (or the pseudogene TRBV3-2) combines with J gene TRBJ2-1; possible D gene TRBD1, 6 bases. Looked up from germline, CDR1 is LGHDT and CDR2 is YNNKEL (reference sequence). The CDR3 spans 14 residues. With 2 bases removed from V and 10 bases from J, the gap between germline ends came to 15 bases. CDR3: CASSQQITGNEQFF. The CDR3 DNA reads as TGTGCCAGCAGCCAACAGATCACAGGGAACGAGCAGTTCTTC.

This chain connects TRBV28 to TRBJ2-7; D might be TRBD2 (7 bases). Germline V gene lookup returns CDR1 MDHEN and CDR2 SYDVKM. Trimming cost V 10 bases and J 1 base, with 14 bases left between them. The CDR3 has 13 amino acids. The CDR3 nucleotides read TGTGCCACCTCTGCGGGGGCTTCCTACGAGCAGTACTTC. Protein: CATSAGASYEQYF.